This T cell receptor beta chain stems from a study of blood T cells in healthy people across ages. Overall study: Capture via template switching afforded approximately one barcoded beta molecule per two T cells.

CDR3 length equals 15 residues. The use of a sample-barcoded 5' primer and a J-beta primer mix characterized a second PCR of 7 to 11 cycles. TCRdb processed the 5' RACE reads anew with MiXCR; each CDR3 protein has one entry. Among hundreds of thousands of distinct CDR3 sequences listed, about 24% were seen once. General study findings and limits: Unsorted PBMCs prevented conclusive naive versus antigen-experienced comparison.

On this clonotype itself: Its antigen is still unknown.

The chain carries TRBV12-3 or TRBV12-4 and TRBJ2-5; 11 positions agree with TRBD2. The assigned J gene may be wrong: the sequence end matches TRBJ2-1 better. This TCR derives from a man aged 70-80 years in good health. The material sequenced was blood. The chain's CDR3 is CASNKGIAGGLEQFF. CDR3 sequence (DNA): TGTGCCAGCAACAAGGGAATAGCGGGAGGGCTTGAGCAGTTCTTC.